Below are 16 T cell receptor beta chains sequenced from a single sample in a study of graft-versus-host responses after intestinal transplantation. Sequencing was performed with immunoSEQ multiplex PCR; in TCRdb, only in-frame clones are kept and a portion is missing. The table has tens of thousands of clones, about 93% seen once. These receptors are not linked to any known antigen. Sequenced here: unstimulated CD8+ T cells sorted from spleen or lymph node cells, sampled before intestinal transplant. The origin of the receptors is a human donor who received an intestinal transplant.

DNA of the CDR3: TGTGCCAGCAGCATCCCGGACAGGGTGGGAGACGAGCAGTACTTC. Translating it yields CASSIPDRVGDEQYF. The chain uses TRBV7-2 and TRBJ2-7; 8 nucleotides align to TRBD1. V lost 5 bases, J lost 5 bases, and 11 bases stayed unmatched. The CDR3 has 15 residues. The germline V gene has CDR1 SGHTA and CDR2 FQGNSA.

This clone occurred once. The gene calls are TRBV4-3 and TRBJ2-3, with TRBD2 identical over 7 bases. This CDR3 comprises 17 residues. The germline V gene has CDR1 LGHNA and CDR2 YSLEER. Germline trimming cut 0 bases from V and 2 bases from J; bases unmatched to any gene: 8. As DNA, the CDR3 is TGCGCCAGCAGCCAAGATTCCGGGCTAGCGGACACAGATACGCAGTATTTT. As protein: CASSQDSGLADTDTQYF.

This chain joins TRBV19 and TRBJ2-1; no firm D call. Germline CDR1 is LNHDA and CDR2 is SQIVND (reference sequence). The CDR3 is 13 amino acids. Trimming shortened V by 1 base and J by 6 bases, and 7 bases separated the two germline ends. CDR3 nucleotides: TGTGCCAGTAGTATAGGGCTCAGCAATGAGCAGTTCTTC. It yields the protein CASSIGLSNEQFF.

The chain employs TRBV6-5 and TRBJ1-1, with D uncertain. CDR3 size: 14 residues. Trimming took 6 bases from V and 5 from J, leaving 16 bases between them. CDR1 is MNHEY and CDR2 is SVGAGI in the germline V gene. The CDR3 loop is CASRDSLGGTEAFF. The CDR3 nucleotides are TGTGCCAGCAGAGACTCTTTAGGCGGGACTGAAGCTTTCTTT.

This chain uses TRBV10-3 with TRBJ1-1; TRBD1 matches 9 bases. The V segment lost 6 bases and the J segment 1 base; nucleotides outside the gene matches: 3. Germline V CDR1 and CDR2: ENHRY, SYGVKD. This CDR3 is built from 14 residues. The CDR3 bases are TGTGCCATCAGGGGGACAGGGTGGAACACTGAAGCTTTCTTT. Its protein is CAIRGTGWNTEAFF.

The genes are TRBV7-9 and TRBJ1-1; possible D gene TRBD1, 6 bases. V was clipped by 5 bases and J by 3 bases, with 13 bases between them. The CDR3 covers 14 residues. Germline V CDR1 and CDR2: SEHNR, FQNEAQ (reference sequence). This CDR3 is CASSPTGQYTEAFF. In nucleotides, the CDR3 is TGTGCCAGCAGCCCGACTGGACAGTACACTGAAGCTTTCTTT.

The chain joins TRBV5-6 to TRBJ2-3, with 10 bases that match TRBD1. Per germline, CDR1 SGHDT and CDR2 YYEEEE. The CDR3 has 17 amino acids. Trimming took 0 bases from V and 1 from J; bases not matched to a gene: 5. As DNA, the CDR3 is TGTGCCAGCAGCTTGGTGACAGGGGGCCAGGGCACAGATACGCAGTATTTT. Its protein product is CASSLVTGGQGTDTQYF.

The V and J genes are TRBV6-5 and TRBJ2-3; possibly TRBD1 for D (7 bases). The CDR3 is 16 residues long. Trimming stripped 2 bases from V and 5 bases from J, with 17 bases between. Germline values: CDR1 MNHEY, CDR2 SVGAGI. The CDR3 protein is CASSYLGGGQGDTQYF. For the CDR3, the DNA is TGTGCCAGCAGTTACCTAGGAGGGGGCCAGGGAGATACGCAGTATTTT.

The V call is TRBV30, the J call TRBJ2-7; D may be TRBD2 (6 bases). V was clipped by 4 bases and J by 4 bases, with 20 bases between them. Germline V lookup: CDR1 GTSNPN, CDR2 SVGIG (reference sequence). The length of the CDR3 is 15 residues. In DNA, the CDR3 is TGTGCCTGGACCCACTCGGGGGTTAGTAGATACGAGCAGTACTTC. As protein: CAWTHSGVSRYEQYF. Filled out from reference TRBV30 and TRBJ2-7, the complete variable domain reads SQTIHQWPATLVQPVGSPLSLECTVEGTSNPNLYWYRQAAGRGLQLLFYSVGIGQISSEVPQNLSASRPQDRQFILSSKKLLLSDSGFYLCAWTHSGVSRYEQYFGPGTRLTVT.

CDR3 sequence: CASSLTEGGGRYNEQFF. The CDR3 coding sequence is TGTGCCAGCAGCCTGACAGAGGGCGGGGGCCGGTACAATGAGCAGTTCTTC. This chain links TRBV5-5 with TRBJ2-1; D perhaps matches TRBD2 (7 bases). CDR1 and CDR2 (germline): SGHKS, YYEKEE (reference sequence). CDR3 size: 17 residues. The V and J ends lost 4 bases and 4 bases respectively, with 21 bases between them.

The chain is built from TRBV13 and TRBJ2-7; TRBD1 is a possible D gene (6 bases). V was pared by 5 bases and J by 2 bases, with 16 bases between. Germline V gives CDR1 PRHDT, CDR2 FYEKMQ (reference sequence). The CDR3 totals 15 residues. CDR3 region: CASSNRDTIPYEQYF. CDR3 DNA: TGTGCCAGCAGCAACCGGGACACCATACCCTACGAGCAGTACTTC.

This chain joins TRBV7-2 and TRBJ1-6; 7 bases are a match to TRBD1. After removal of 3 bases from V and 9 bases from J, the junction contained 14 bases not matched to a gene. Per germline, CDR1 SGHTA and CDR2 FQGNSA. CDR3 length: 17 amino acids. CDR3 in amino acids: CASSLLQLTGSVSPLHF. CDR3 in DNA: TGTGCCAGCAGCTTGCTCCAACTGACAGGGTCGGTTTCACCCCTCCACTTT.

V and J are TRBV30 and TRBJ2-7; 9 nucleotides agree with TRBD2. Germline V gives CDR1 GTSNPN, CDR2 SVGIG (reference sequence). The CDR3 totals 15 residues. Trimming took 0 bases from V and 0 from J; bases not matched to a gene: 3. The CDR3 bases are TGTGCCTGGAGTGTACGCGGGGGGGCCTCCTACGAGCAGTACTTC. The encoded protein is CAWSVRGGASYEQYF.

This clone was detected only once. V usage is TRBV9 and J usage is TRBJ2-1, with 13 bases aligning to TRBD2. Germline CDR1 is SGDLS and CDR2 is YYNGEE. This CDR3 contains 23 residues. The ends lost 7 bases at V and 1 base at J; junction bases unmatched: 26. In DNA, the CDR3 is TGTGCCAGCCCGCCAGGGACTAGCGGGGCGTCTCTGCGTGACGATGTTTCCTACAATGAGCAGTTCTTC. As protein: CASPPGTSGASLRDDVSYNEQFF.

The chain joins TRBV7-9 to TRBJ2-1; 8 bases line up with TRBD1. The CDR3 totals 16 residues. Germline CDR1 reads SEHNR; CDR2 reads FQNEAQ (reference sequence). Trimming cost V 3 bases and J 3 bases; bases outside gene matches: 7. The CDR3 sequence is CASSFGTGGIYNEQFF. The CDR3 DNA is TGTGCCAGCAGCTTCGGCACAGGGGGGATCTACAATGAGCAGTTCTTC.

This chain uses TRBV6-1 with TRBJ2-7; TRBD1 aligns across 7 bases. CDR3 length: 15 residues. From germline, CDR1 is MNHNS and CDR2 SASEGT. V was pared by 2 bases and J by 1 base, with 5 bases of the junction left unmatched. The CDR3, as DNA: TGTGCCAGCAGTGAACTGCCGGGACAGTCCTACGAGCAGTACTTC. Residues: CASSELPGQSYEQYF.